Included here is one TCR beta chain sequence, with context. This record belongs to a study of cytotoxic CD8 clonotypes in ibrutinib-treated CLL. Clones were read by immunoSEQ multiplex PCR, and TCRdb kept only the in-frame ones, dropping some. The profile shows about 86,000 clones, around 84% of them singletons. The germline CDR1 and CDR2 sequences are ENHRY and SYGVKD. The CDR3 has 14 residues. Trimming removed 4 bases from V and 1 base from J, with 9 bases in between. The chain couples TRBV10-3 to TRBJ2-3; D unclear. This TCR was sampled from a human donor with chronic lymphocytic leukemia. Here the sequenced sample was PBMCs, taken before ibrutinib treatment. The DNA for the CDR3 is TGTGCCATCAGTGGTCTGGGCGGCACAGATACGCAGTATTTT. It encodes CAISGLGGTDTQYF.